The clone carrying this T cell receptor beta chain was counted between two and nine times. The antigen remains undetermined. This specimen belongs to a study of CD8 T cell repertoires and HIV-1 epitope variants. Background on the study: Autologous T cell-negative cells served as antigen-presenting cells in equal numbers. An uncultured baseline aliquot held 1M T cells. Whole-study findings and limits: No clonotypes responded to the TAALDMSHF plasma variant; five or six recognized KF9, one HW9.

TCRdb's copy holds only in-frame clones and misses some; the assay was immunoSEQ multiplex PCR. Of under 100,000 clones listed, roughly 77% were seen once; the top ten hold 25% to 30%. This CDR3 contains 14 residues. Trimming took 5 bases from V and 5 from J, leaving 12 bases between them. Germline CDR1 and CDR2: SGHTA and FQGTGA. The chain recombines TRBV7-3 with TRBJ2-2; D not certain. The sequencing input was uncultured baseline CD8+ T cells from peripheral blood mononuclear cells (PBMCs). The TCR comes from a male donor with HIV. CDR3 protein: CASSHGRRTGELFF. Written as DNA, the CDR3 is TGTGCCAGCAGCCACGGTCGCCGAACCGGGGAGCTGTTTTTT.